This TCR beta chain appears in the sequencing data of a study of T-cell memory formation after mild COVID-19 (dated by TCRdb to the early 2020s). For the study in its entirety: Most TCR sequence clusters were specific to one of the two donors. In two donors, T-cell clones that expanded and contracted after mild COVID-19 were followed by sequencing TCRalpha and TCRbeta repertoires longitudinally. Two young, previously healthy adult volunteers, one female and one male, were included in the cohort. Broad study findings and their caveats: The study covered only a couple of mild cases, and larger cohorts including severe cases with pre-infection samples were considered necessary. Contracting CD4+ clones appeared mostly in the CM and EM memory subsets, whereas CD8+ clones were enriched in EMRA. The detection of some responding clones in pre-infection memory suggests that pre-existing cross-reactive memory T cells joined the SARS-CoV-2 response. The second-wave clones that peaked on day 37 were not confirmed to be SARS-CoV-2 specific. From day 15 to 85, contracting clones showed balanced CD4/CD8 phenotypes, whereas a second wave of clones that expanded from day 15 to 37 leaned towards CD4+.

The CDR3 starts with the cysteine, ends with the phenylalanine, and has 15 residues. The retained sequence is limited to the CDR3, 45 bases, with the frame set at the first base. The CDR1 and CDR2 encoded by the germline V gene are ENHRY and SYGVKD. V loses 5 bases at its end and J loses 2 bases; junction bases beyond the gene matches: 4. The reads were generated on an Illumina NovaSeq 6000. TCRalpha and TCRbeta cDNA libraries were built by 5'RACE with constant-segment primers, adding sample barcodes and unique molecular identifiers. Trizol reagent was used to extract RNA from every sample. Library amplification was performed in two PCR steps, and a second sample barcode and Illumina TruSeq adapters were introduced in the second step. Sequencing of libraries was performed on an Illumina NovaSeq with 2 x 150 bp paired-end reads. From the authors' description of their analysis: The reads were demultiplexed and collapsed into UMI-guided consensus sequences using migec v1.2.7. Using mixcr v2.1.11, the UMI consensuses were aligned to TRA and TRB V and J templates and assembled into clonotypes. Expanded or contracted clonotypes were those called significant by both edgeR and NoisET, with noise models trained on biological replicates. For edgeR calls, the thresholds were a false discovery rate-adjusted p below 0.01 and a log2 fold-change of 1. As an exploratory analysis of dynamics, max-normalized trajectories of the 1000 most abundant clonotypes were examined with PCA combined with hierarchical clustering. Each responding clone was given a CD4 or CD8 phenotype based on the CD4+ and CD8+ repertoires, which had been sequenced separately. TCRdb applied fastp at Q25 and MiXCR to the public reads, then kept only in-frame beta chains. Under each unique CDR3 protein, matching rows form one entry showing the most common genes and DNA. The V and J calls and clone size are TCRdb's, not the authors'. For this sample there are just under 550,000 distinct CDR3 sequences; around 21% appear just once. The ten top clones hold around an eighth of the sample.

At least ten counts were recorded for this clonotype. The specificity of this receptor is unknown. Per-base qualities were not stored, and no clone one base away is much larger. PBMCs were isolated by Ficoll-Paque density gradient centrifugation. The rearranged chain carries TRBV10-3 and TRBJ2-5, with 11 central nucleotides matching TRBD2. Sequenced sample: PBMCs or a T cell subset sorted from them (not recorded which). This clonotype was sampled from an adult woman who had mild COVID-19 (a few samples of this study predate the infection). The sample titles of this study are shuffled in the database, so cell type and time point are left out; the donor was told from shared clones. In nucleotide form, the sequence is TGTGCCATCAGTTTAGCGGGAGGGTCACAAGAGACCCAGTACTTC. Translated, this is CAISLAGGSQETQYF.